A single sample is the source of the 20 T cell receptor beta chains below, sequenced in a study of cytomegalovirus exposure and HLA in healthy donors. In the PCR, 60 Vbeta and 13 Jbeta primers were used. The method was immunoSEQ multiplex PCR; TCRdb's version includes in-frame clones alone and lacks a portion of them. The sample carries approximately 100,000 clones, less than 80% recorded once. The sample comprised PBMCs. These receptors were obtained from a woman between 45 and 60 years old in good health and CMV-seropositive.

This clone was counted a few times. The CDR3 spells CASSSAWGGQGYTF. Here the CDR3 DNA reads TGTGCCAGCAGCTCGGCTTGGGGGGGCCAGGGCTACACCTTC. This rearrangement joins TRBV5-6 to TRBJ1-2; TRBD1 is a possible D gene (6 bases). Germline CDR1 is SGHDT and CDR2 is YYEEEE. The V and J ends lost 3 bases and 8 bases respectively, with 17 bases between them. This CDR3 spans 14 amino acids.

This clone occurred a few times. The CDR3 region is CASSQGQQETQYF. CDR3 in DNA: TGCGCCAGCAGCCAGGGACAACAAGAGACCCAGTACTTC. The chain combines TRBV5-1 with TRBJ2-5; D possibly corresponds to TRBD1 (6 bases). In germline, CDR1 is SGHRS, CDR2 YFSETQ. The CDR3 sequence is 13 residues long. Trimming removed 4 bases at V and 2 bases at J, with 9 bases between.

This clone was observed once. This chain links TRBV5-5 with TRBJ2-7; TRBD2 agrees at 7 bases. This CDR3 comprises 17 residues. V lost 0 bases, J lost 9 bases, and 18 bases stayed unmatched. From germline, CDR1 is SGHKS and CDR2 YYEKEE (reference sequence). The CDR3 sequence is CASSLESSGTIYRAQYF. Written as DNA, the CDR3 is TGTGCCAGCAGCTTGGAATCTTCAGGGACTATCTATCGAGCGCAGTACTTC.

Note on this clone: Sequence at one end of the junction differs from germline and may be a read error. The chain uses TRBV12-5 and TRBJ1-1, with TRBD1 matching 7 bases. CDR1 is LGHNT and CDR2 is FRNRAP in the germline V gene. This CDR3 is 13 amino acids long. The CDR3 loop is CASGSGQLTGAFF. DNA of the CDR3: TGTGCTAGTGGTTCGGGACAGTTGACTGGAGCTTTCTTT.

The V gene is TRBV6-5, the J gene TRBJ1-3; D gene unclear. This CDR3 has 12 amino acids. Trimming removed 6 bases from V and 5 bases from J, with 8 bases in between. Germline CDR1 MNHEY, CDR2 SVGAGI. In DNA, the CDR3 is TGTGCCAGCAGCCGAGCTAGAAACACCATATATTTT. Amino acid sequence: CASSRARNTIYF.

V and J are TRBV5-8 and TRBJ2-5; 10 bases line up with TRBD1. The germline gives CDR1 SGHTS, CDR2 YDEGEE. This CDR3 region has 16 residues. V was clipped by 6 bases and J by 2 bases; unmatched bases: 10. Here the CDR3 reads CASKPTRDRGQETQYF. In nucleotides, the CDR3 is TGTGCCAGCAAACCTACCCGGGACAGGGGACAAGAGACCCAGTACTTC.

The chain joins TRBV5-1 to TRBJ2-7; 8 bases match TRBD2. Trimming at V came to 4 bases and at J to 0 bases, leaving 9 bases not matched to a gene. The CDR3 is made up of 16 amino acids. Germline lookup yields CDR1 SGHRS and CDR2 YFSETQ. DNA for the CDR3: TGCGCCAGCAGCCCGGCTAGCGGGCCGAGCTCCTACGAGCAGTACTTC. Translation gives CASSPASGPSSYEQYF.

In regard to this clone: The junction departs from germline at one end; a sequencing error may be responsible. V usage is TRBV5-1 and J usage is TRBJ2-4, with 11 bases lining up with TRBD2. Germline lookup yields CDR1 SGHRS and CDR2 YFSETQ. This CDR3 comprises 17 residues. Here the CDR3 reads CASSRRLAGIAKNSQYF. Written as DNA, the CDR3 is TGCGCCAGCAGCAGGAGACTAGCGGGGATAGCCAAAAACAGTCAGTACTTC.

The chain employs TRBV2 and TRBJ2-1, with 10 bases aligning to TRBD2. This CDR3 contains 13 residues. Germline-derived CDR1 and CDR2 are SNHLY and FYNNEI. V shed 1 base, J shed 9 bases, and the junction held 0 bases outside the gene matches. The CDR3 coding sequence is TGTGCCAGCAGTGAAGGACTAGCGGGTGAGCAGTTCTTC. Protein: CASSEGLAGEQFF.

This rearrangement joins TRBV28 to TRBJ2-7; 8 bases agree with TRBD2. V lost 6 bases to trimming and J lost 0 bases; unmatched junction nucleotides: 10. Germline assignment: CDR1 MDHEN and CDR2 SYDVKM. The CDR3 is made up of 16 amino acids. The CDR3 spells CASSRPGSGSSYEQYF. The CDR3 coding sequence is TGTGCCAGCAGCCGCCCGGGAAGCGGGAGCTCCTACGAGCAGTACTTC.

This clone has only one observation. The CDR3 DNA reads TGTGCCAGCAGCCAAGATGTGCCAGGGGCTAATGAAAAACTGTTTTTT. It is translated as CASSQDVPGANEKLFF. The chain joins TRBV14 to TRBJ1-4, with TRBD1 as a possible D gene (6 bases). Germline CDR1 is SGHDN and CDR2 is FVKESK. Trimming stripped 0 bases from V and 3 bases from J, with 11 bases between. The CDR3 sequence is 16 residues long. Using reference TRBV14 and TRBJ1-4 for the parts outside the CDR3, the full variable domain is EAGVTQFPSHSVIEKGQTVTLRCDPISGHDNLYWYRRVMGKEIKFLLHFVKESKQDESGMPNNRFLAERTGGTYSTLKVQPAELEDSGVYFCASSQDVPGANEKLFFGSGTQLSVL.

J is TRBJ1-1 and V is TRBV2, with TRBD1 matching over 8 bases. Looked up from germline, CDR1 is SNHLY and CDR2 is FYNNEI. Germline trimming cut 4 bases from V and 7 bases from J; bases unmatched to any gene: 11. The CDR3 has 15 amino acids. This CDR3 reads CASSVPDRVFGEAFF. The CDR3, as DNA: TGTGCCAGCAGTGTCCCGGACAGGGTCTTTGGTGAAGCTTTCTTT.

This chain joins TRBV7-2 and TRBJ2-4, with D perhaps TRBD1 (5 bases). Germline values: CDR1 SGHTA, CDR2 FQGNSA. This CDR3 contains 15 residues. The V and J ends lost 2 bases and 9 bases respectively, with 17 bases between them. The CDR3 is CASSLLLTASSIQYF. The CDR3 DNA sequence: TGTGCCAGCAGCTTACTCCTGACAGCCAGTAGCATTCAGTACTTC.

The chain joins TRBV7-9 to TRBJ1-1; maybe TRBD1 (5 bases). The CDR3 sequence is 16 residues long. The germline V gene has CDR1 SEHNR and CDR2 FQNEAQ (reference sequence). Trimming shortened V by 7 bases and J by 1 base, and 19 bases separated the two germline ends. CDR3 in DNA: TGTGCCAGCACCCCGTGGGGGGGTGGGGGGAACACTGAAGCTTTCTTT. This gives the protein CASTPWGGGGNTEAFF.

The V call is TRBV7-6, the J call TRBJ2-5; 8 bases are shared with TRBD1. Germline-derived CDR1 and CDR2 are SGHVS and FNYEAQ. Trimming at V came to 4 bases and at J to 2 bases, leaving 12 bases not matched to a gene. The CDR3 covers 17 residues. The CDR3 here is CASSSFYIGQGQETQYF. Written as DNA, the CDR3 is TGTGCCAGCAGCTCGTTTTACATTGGACAGGGACAAGAGACCCAGTACTTC.

The chain carries TRBV7-2 and TRBJ1-2; D is possibly TRBD1 (5 bases). The V gene lost 5 bases and the J gene lost 5 bases, with 9 bases spanning the gap. Germline-derived CDR1 and CDR2 are SGHTA and FQGNSA. The CDR3 runs 12 residues. This CDR3 reads CASSSDRYGYTF. The CDR3 DNA is TGTGCCAGCAGCAGCGACAGATATGGCTACACCTTC.

This clone appeared a few times. The chain is built from TRBV10-2 and TRBJ2-1, with D maybe TRBD2 (5 bases). V was clipped by 3 bases and J by 2 bases, with 11 bases between them. CDR3 length equals 15 residues. The V gene's germline CDR1 is WSHSY and CDR2 SAAADI. DNA of the CDR3: TGCGCCAGCAGTGATGGACTCTCGACCTACAATGAGCAGTTCTTC. The encoded protein is CASSDGLSTYNEQFF.

This clone has just a few counts. V usage is TRBV5-1 and J usage is TRBJ2-7; D possibly corresponds to TRBD2 (6 bases). This CDR3 has 12 amino acids. V was shortened by 5 bases and J by 13 bases, with 19 bases between the two germline ends. CDR1 SGHRS and CDR2 YFSETQ come from the germline V gene. CDR3 bases: TGCGCCAGCAGTTTCCCCTCCGGGAGTAATTACTTC. Its protein product is CASSFPSGSNYF. Complete variable domain (other parts from reference TRBV5-1 and TRBJ2-7): KAGVTQTPRYLIKTRGQQVTLSCSPISGHRSVSWYQQTPGQGLQFLFEYFSETQRNKGNFPGRFSGRQFSNSRSEMNVSTLELGDSALYLCASSFPSGSNYFGPGTRLTVT.

The chain couples TRBV14 to TRBJ1-1; 7 nucleotides align to TRBD1. The CDR3 is 13 amino acids. CDR1 is SGHDN and CDR2 is FVKESK in the germline V gene. V was clipped by 4 bases and J by 10 bases; unmatched bases: 9. DNA for the CDR3: TGTGCCAGCAGCCCGCCAGAGGACAGGATAGCTTTCTTT. Amino acids: CASSPPEDRIAFF.

This clone has a handful of counts. In nucleotides, the CDR3 is TGTGCCAGTAGCGACAGGGGGCGCGGAAAAAGCTACGAGCAGTACTTC. It encodes CASSDRGRGKSYEQYF. The chain employs TRBV19 and TRBJ2-7; 10 positions match TRBD1. The CDR3 runs to 16 residues. V lost 6 bases and J lost 3; bases outside the gene matches: 11. The germline CDR1 and CDR2 sequences are LNHDA and SQIVND (reference sequence). Combining the CDR3 with reference TRBV19 and TRBJ2-7 gives the whole variable domain DGGITQSPKYLFRKEGQNVTLSCEQNLNHDAMYWYRQDPGQGLRLIYYSQIVNDFQKGDIAEGYSVSREKKESFPLTVTSAQKNPTAFYLCASSDRGRGKSYEQYFGPGTRLTVT.